This TCR beta chain came from a study of T cell responses to AZD1222 COVID-19 vaccine. Study results and caveats: Repertoires were obtained only post-peak T cell response.

TCRdb's table, derived via immunoSEQ multiplex PCR, lists solely in-frame clones and lacks some. The sample consists of some 120,000 clones, 85% to 90% of them appearing once. This clone was seen a few times. Its antigen is unknown. The germline V and J ends were trimmed by 3 bases and 1 base, with 18 bases remaining between them. Germline values: CDR1 MDHEN, CDR2 SYDVKM. This CDR3 has 17 amino acids. The material sequenced was peripheral blood, taken on day 0 of AZD1222 vaccination. The origin of this receptor is an adult in good health. The V call is TRBV28, the J call TRBJ1-1; TRBD1 might be the D (6 bases). CDR3 amino acids: CASSFSPTGSGNTEAFF. The DNA of the CDR3 is TGTGCCAGCAGTTTTTCTCCAACAGGGAGTGGGAACACTGAAGCTTTCTTT.